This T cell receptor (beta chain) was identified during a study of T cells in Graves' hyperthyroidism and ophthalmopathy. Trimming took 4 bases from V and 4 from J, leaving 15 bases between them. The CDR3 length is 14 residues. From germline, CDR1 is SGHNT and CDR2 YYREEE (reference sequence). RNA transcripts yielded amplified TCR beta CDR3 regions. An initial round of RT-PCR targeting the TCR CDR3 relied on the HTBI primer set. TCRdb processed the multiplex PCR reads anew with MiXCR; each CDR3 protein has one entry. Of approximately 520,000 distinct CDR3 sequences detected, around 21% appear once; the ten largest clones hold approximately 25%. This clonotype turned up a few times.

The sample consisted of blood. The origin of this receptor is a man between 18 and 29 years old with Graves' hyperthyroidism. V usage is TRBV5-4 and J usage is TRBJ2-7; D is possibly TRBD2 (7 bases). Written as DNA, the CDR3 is TGTGCCAGCAGCCCGAGGGGGGGGCCATACGAGCAGTACTTC. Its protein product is CASSPRGGPYEQYF. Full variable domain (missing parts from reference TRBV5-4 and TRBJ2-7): ETGVTQSPTHLIKTRGQQVTLRCSSQSGHNTVSWYQQALGQGPQFIFQYYREEENGRGNFPPRFSGLQFPNYSSELNVNALELDDSALYLCASSPRGGPYEQYFGPGTRLTVT.